These T cell receptor beta chains were read from a single sample in a study of blood T cells in healthy people across ages. TCRdb re-analysed the 5' RACE reads in MiXCR, keeping a single row per CDR3 protein. This table holds 800,000 to 950,000 distinct CDR3 sequences, about 29% found once. The data also belong to a second study, concerning T cells of mothers and their children.

The specimen sequenced was blood. All receptors come from a middle-aged woman in good health. Each CDR3 is given without its conserved first and last residue. A D gene is named only where the DNA matches it firmly. Some rows have no size entry. The others give once, few or many, or a class for an expanded clone.

v_call	d_call	clone_size	cdr3_aa
TRBV20-1	.	.	SALYRFSNYGYT
TRBV15	TRBD1	.	ATSRDRQGNTEAF
TRBV6-2/TRBV6-3	.	few	ASTNTRTSSYEQY
TRBV5-1	.	.	ASSLAVQGRTDTQY
TRBV12-3/TRBV12-4	TRBD1	many	ASSRDRAYHEQY
TRBV7-3	.	few	ASSSGLLSPQDTQY
TRBV7-2	TRBD1	.	ASSLVLGTGGVKAF
TRBV12-3/TRBV12-4	.	many	ASSLSGGTGELF
TRBV20-1	TRBD1	many	SAHIRDRGGNEQF
TRBV13	.	.	ASSLGSGGPYDYT
TRBV7-3	.	.	ASSLTAGAQQETQY
TRBV20-1	.	many	SARDMAYQETQY
TRBV19	TRBD1	few	ASSATRGRGTGELF
TRBV12-3/TRBV12-4	TRBD1	few	ASSLARGRGSKNIQY
TRBV5-5	.	.	ASSLSAGSSYEQY
TRBV10-3	TRBD1	.	AISDNDRAPTGELF
TRBV7-8	.	few	ASWRYQETQY
TRBV9	TRBD2	.	ASSVASRGGLETQY
TRBV12-3/TRBV12-4	.	.	ASSFTDNQPQH
TRBV11-2	.	.	ASSLLAGDAYEQF
TRBV29-1	TRBD2	.	SVGAGVGYNEQF
TRBV20-1	.	few	SASIQYNEQF
TRBV24-1	TRBD1	.	ATSDTGTANTEAF
TRBV12-3/TRBV12-4	.	.	ASTPNTAYMNTEAF
TRBV7-2	TRBD1	many	ASSPDRGLAKNIQY
TRBV20-1	.	.	SASPSHMNTEAF
TRBV12-3/TRBV12-4	.	.	ASSLGDASTDTQY
TRBV7-9	TRBD2	few	ASSLPFSGGAKNEQF
TRBV29-1	.	few	SVEGSANTEAF
TRBV7-2	.	.	ASSFGTAKNIQY
TRBV5-1	.	.	ASSLDLQDYGYT
TRBV10-3	TRBD1	few	AISGQGGSNQPQH
TRBV15	TRBD2	.	ATSRDLGASGGAEF
TRBV4-1	TRBD2	few	ASSHPGEGGDTQY
TRBV5-1	TRBD1	.	ASSLGQGGTVAF
TRBV27	TRBD2	.	ASSFSGSGGSETQY
TRBV12-3/TRBV12-4	.	.	ASSFTGIPHNEQF
TRBV15	.	.	ATSRVRGHTEAF
TRBV28	.	.	ASRAYGKDGDEQY
TRBV6-5	TRBD2	.	ASSLRGGGGLSYNEQY
TRBV6-1	TRBD1	few	ASSKNRDRGSHNEQF
TRBV2	TRBD1	.	ASSGSPGQGSYEQY